These 17 T cell receptor beta chains were sequenced from one sample in a study of T-cell memory formation after mild COVID-19. TCRdb independently ran MiXCR on the 5' RACE reads; one entry per CDR3 protein. The sample yields roughly 300,000 distinct CDR3 sequences, roughly 8.2% seen once. Specimen: PBMCs or a T cell subset sorted from them (not recorded which). All receptors come from a man between 18 and 29 years old who had mild COVID-19 (a few samples of this study predate the infection). Cell type and time point are not known.

The V gene is TRBV6-2 or TRBV6-3, the J gene TRBJ2-7; D ambiguous. V was shortened by 0 bases and J by 0 bases, with 6 bases between the two germline ends. The germline gives CDR1 MNHEY, CDR2 SVGEGT. The CDR3 extends over 14 amino acids. The CDR3 loop reads CASSYSRNSYEQYF. The CDR3 region has the DNA TGTGCCAGCAGTTACTCCCGGAACTCCTACGAGCAGTACTTC.

This clonotype came up a few times. This chain joins TRBV7-9 and TRBJ2-5, with 9 bases aligning to TRBD1. After removal of 6 bases from V and 5 bases from J, the junction contained 4 bases not matched to a gene. Germline V gives CDR1 SEHNR, CDR2 FQNEAQ (reference sequence). The CDR3 runs 13 residues. DNA of the CDR3: TGTGCCAGCAGGATAACAGGGGGCGAGACCCAGTACTTC. This sequence encodes CASRITGGETQYF.

The chain joins TRBV7-9 to TRBJ2-2; TRBD1 matches at 8 bases. Germline V gene sequence: CDR1 SEHNR, CDR2 FQNEAQ (reference sequence). There are 14 residues in the CDR3. V lost 10 bases to trimming and J lost 5 bases; unmatched junction nucleotides: 9. CDR3 nucleotides: TGTGCCATCGAACAGGGGGGAGGAACCGGGGAGCTGTTTTTT. Protein: CAIEQGGGTGELFF.

This clonotype came up many times. V is TRBV18 and J is TRBJ2-5; D gene uncertain. The V end lost 8 bases, the J end lost 3 bases, and 7 bases lay between the germline ends. CDR1 and CDR2 (germline): KGHSH, LQKENI. The CDR3 is 11 amino acids. The CDR3 DNA follows: TGTGCCAGCAGCCCTAAAGAGACCCAGTACTTC. This encodes CASSPKETQYF.

This clonotype was seen a few times. The chain is built from TRBV6-5 and TRBJ1-6, with D possibly TRBD1 on 5 matching bases. V was clipped by 0 bases and J by 6 bases, with 6 bases between them. This CDR3 region has 14 residues. The germline V gene encodes CDR1 MNHEY and CDR2 SVGAGI. This CDR3 reads CASSYSGGNSPLHF. The CDR3 DNA is TGTGCCAGCAGTTACTCCGGGGGTAATTCACCCCTCCACTTT.

In its sample, this clonotype was seen many times. V and J are TRBV5-1 and TRBJ2-1; weak D call: TRBD1 (6 bases). The V and J ends lost 1 base and 6 bases respectively, with 11 bases between them. Looked up from germline, CDR1 is SGHRS and CDR2 is YFSETQ. There are 14 residues in the CDR3. The CDR3 protein is CASSLFQGSNEQFF. The DNA for the CDR3 is TGCGCCAGCAGCTTGTTCCAGGGGAGCAATGAGCAGTTCTTC.

The V and J genes are TRBV6-5 and TRBJ1-1; D not certain. CDR3 length: 13 amino acids. Germline CDR1 reads MNHEY; CDR2 reads SVGAGI. V dropped 2 bases and J dropped 6 bases, with 10 bases sitting between them. The CDR3 DNA follows: TGTGCCAGCAGTTACGGTAGGGTCGCTGAAGCTTTCTTT. It specifies CASSYGRVAEAFF.

This clonotype was counted between two and nine times. The gene calls are TRBV12-3 or TRBV12-4 and TRBJ2-1; no definite D call. The V gene lost 4 bases and the J gene lost 0 bases, with 10 bases spanning the gap. The CDR3 has 15 amino acids. The CDR3 sequence: CASSCSWCSYNEQFF. CDR3 nucleotide sequence: TGTGCCAGCAGTTGTTCCTGGTGCTCCTACAATGAGCAGTTCTTC.

The rearrangement joins TRBV20-1 to TRBJ1-2; D is uncertain. In germline, CDR1 is DFQATT, CDR2 SNEGSKA (reference sequence). Trimming removed 0 bases at V and 8 bases at J, with 10 bases between. This CDR3 comprises 12 residues. CDR3 in DNA: TGCAGTGCTAGAGATACGGGGAAGGGCTACACCTTC. Protein: CSARDTGKGYTF.

This clonotype was observed at least ten times. The V call is TRBV5-1, the J call TRBJ2-3; D not resolved. The V gene's germline CDR1 is SGHRS and CDR2 YFSETQ. The V gene lost 4 bases and the J gene lost 3 bases, with 15 bases spanning the gap. The CDR3 contains 15 residues. The CDR3 nucleotides read TGCGCCAGCAGCACCACCCCGACCCTAACAGATACGCAGTATTTT. Translation gives CASSTTPTLTDTQYF.

The V call is TRBV7-9, the J call TRBJ1-1; D gene ambiguous. CDR1 SEHNR and CDR2 FQNEAQ come from the germline V gene (reference sequence). V was shortened by 5 bases and J by 2 bases, with 12 bases between the two germline ends. The CDR3 has 14 amino acids. CDR3 region: CASSAGRTNTEAFF. The CDR3 nucleotides are TGTGCCAGCAGCGCCGGGCGTACAAACACTGAAGCTTTCTTT.

The rearrangement uses TRBV12-3 or TRBV12-4 and TRBJ1-1; 7 nucleotides align to TRBD1. V lost 8 bases, J lost 4 bases, and 10 bases stayed unmatched. This CDR3 has 14 residues. The CDR3 sequence: CASLAGGLGTEAFF. CDR3 bases: TGTGCCAGCTTAGCAGGGGGGCTAGGCACTGAAGCTTTCTTT.

The chain uses TRBV12-3 or TRBV12-4 and TRBJ1-2; no clear D gene. The V end lost 5 bases, the J end lost 7 bases, and 11 bases lay between the germline ends. This CDR3 contains 12 residues. In nucleotides, the CDR3 is TGTGCCAGCAGTCGTATAATTGCTGGCTACACCTTC. This sequence encodes CASSRIIAGYTF.

This chain joins TRBV7-6 and TRBJ2-7, with D possibly being TRBD1 or TRBD2 (6 bases each). The CDR3 is made up of 16 amino acids. Germline-derived CDR1 and CDR2 are SGHVS and FNYEAQ. The ends were cut back, 5 bases at V and 6 bases at J, with 23 bases in the middle. The CDR3 DNA is TGTGCCAGCAGCCCAACAGGGACTCCTCCAAGGGGCGAGCAGTACTTC. Translated, it gives CASSPTGTPPRGEQYF.

The V gene is TRBV4-1, the J gene TRBJ2-2; D is possibly TRBD2 (6 bases). V was clipped by 1 base and J by 5 bases, with 11 bases between them. There are 15 residues in the CDR3. Germline values: CDR1 MGHRA, CDR2 YSYEKL. The chain's CDR3 is CASSQVSGPTGELFF. For the CDR3, the DNA is TGCGCCAGCAGCCAAGTGAGCGGGCCTACCGGGGAGCTGTTTTTT.

Only a few counts were recorded for this clonotype. J is TRBJ2-5 and V is TRBV13; a weak D match, TRBD1 (6 bases). Trimming left V 6 bases short and J 2 bases short, with 13 bases between. Germline CDR1 is PRHDT and CDR2 is FYEKMQ (reference sequence). The CDR3 runs to 14 residues. The CDR3: CASRTQGWQETQYF. The CDR3 bases are TGTGCCAGCAGAACACAGGGTTGGCAAGAGACCCAGTACTTC.

The chain joins TRBV5-5 to TRBJ2-7; no firm D call. CDR1 is SGHKS and CDR2 is YYEKEE in the germline V gene (reference sequence). This CDR3 comprises 15 residues. Trimming left V 0 bases short and J 2 bases short, with 12 bases between. In nucleotides, the CDR3 is TGTGCCAGCAGCTTGGAAGGGCATGAAGCCTACGAGCAGTACGTC. Protein sequence: CASSLEGHEAYEQYV.